The entry below describes one T cell receptor (beta chain). Each CDR3 protein is one row after TCRdb ran MiXCR on the 5' RACE reads. This table has 200,000 to 300,000 distinct CDR3 sequences, about 24% appearing once. This sample was included in a study of CD8 T cells in ankylosing spondylitis. In germline, CDR1 is SGHAT, CDR2 FQNNGV. Trimming shortened V by 1 base and J by 0 bases, and 10 bases separated the two germline ends. This CDR3 spans 15 amino acids. The chain is built from TRBV11-2 and TRBJ2-7, with D hard to call. This clonotype was obtained from a male donor with ankylosing spondylitis or in good health (not recorded which). Specimen: blood, either unsorted or a sorted T cell fraction (not recorded which). CDR3 sequence (DNA): TGTGCCAGCAGCTTAGGTCCCAAAATCTCCTACGAGCAGTACTTC. Translating gives CASSLGPKISYEQYF.